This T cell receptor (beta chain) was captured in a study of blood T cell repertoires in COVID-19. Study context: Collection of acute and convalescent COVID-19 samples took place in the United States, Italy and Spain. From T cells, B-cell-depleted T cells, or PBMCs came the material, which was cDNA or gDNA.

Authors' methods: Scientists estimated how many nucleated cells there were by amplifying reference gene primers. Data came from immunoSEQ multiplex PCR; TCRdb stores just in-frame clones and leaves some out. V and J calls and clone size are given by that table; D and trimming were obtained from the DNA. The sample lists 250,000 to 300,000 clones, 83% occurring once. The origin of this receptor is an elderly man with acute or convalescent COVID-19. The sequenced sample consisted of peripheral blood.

CDR3 nucleotide sequence: TGTGCCAGCAGCCAGGGACAGATCAATCAGCCCCAGCATTTT. This gives the protein CASSQGQINQPQHF. This chain links TRBV3-1 (or the pseudogene TRBV3-2) with TRBJ1-5; TRBD1 matches 7 bases. Per germline, CDR1 LGHDT and CDR2 YNNKEL (reference sequence). The CDR3 runs to 14 residues. J gave up 3 bases and V 3 bases, and 2 bases lay outside the gene matches.